The next 22 T cell receptor beta chains were all read from a single sample in a study of response to subunit inactivated influenza vaccine. TCRdb ran MiXCR on the RT-PCR reads and lists one entry per CDR3 protein. The sample contains about 300,000 distinct CDR3 sequences, just over 20% of which appear only once. The sample in question was PBMCs from blood, obtained less than 22 months after vaccination. The receptors derive from a man aged 45 to 70 who received an inactivated influenza vaccine.

In its sample, this clonotype was seen many times. The chain links TRBV29-1 to TRBJ1-2, with unresolved D. V lost 3 bases to trimming and J lost 8 bases, with 10 bases between them. The CDR3 sequence is 11 residues long. The germline gives CDR1 SQVTM, CDR2 ANQGSEA. For the CDR3, the DNA is TGCAGCGTTGATAGCTTGGAAGGCTACACCTTC. Translating gives CSVDSLEGYTF.

Only a few counts were recorded for this clonotype. V and J are TRBV20-1 and TRBJ2-1; 8 bases map to TRBD2. This CDR3 contains 16 residues. Germline lookup yields CDR1 DFQATT and CDR2 SNEGSKA (reference sequence). J was trimmed by 3 bases and V by 3 bases; bases with no gene match: 10. CDR3 in amino acids: CSARVAGGIFYNEQFF. The CDR3 region has the DNA TGCAGTGCTAGGGTCGCGGGAGGCATATTCTACAATGAGCAGTTCTTC.

The rearrangement joins TRBV20-1 to TRBJ1-1; the D gene is possibly TRBD1 (5 bases). Trimming left V 0 bases short and J 0 bases short, with 11 bases between. This CDR3 spans 15 amino acids. CDR1 is DFQATT and CDR2 is SNEGSKA in the germline V gene (reference sequence). Here the CDR3 reads CSARDGGAVNTEAFF. CDR3 DNA: TGCAGTGCTAGAGATGGAGGGGCAGTGAACACTGAAGCTTTCTTT.

The rearrangement uses TRBV5-6 and TRBJ2-7; the D is unclear. Deletions cut 2 bases from V and 5 bases from J, with 20 bases between. This CDR3 region has 16 residues. Germline CDR1 and CDR2: SGHDT and YYEEEE. The CDR3 here is CASSFGLGMRFNEQYF. The CDR3 DNA is TGTGCCAGCAGCTTTGGGCTTGGGATGAGATTCAACGAGCAGTACTTC.

The rearrangement uses TRBV20-1 and TRBJ2-7; TRBD2 matches 8 bases. J gave up 2 bases and V 6 bases, and 15 bases lay outside the gene matches. CDR3 length: 16 residues. CDR1 is DFQATT, CDR2 SNEGSKA, per germline (reference sequence). CDR3 sequence (DNA): TGCAGTGCCCGGGGGGGGCTAGCGGGTGATCCCTACGAGCAGTACTTC. Translating it yields CSARGGLAGDPYEQYF.

This chain uses TRBV18 with TRBJ1-3; 11 nucleotides match TRBD1. V trimming: 2 bases; J trimming: 4 bases; junction bases outside the gene matches: 10. Looked up from germline, CDR1 is KGHSH and CDR2 is LQKENI. This CDR3 has 18 amino acids. The CDR3 sequence is CASSPALGQGARGNTIYF. The CDR3 region has the DNA TGTGCCAGCTCACCAGCCCTCGGACAGGGGGCAAGAGGAAACACCATATATTTT.

The genes are TRBV5-1 and TRBJ2-7; 7 nucleotides match TRBD1. J lost 7 bases, V lost 1 base, and 5 bases had no gene match. Germline V gives CDR1 SGHRS, CDR2 YFSETQ. This CDR3 spans 13 amino acids. The CDR3 reads CASSLITGVEQYF. CDR3 DNA: TGCGCCAGCAGCTTGATCACAGGGGTGGAGCAGTACTTC.

This clonotype has only a few counts. The genes are TRBV4-3 and TRBJ2-3, with D perhaps being TRBD1 or TRBD2 (7 bases each). CDR1 and CDR2 from the germline V gene are LGHNA and YSLEER. Deletions cut 0 bases from V and 2 bases from J, with 15 bases between. This CDR3 has 17 residues. As DNA, the CDR3 is TGCGCCAGCAGCCAAGATAGGGAGGGGGCCCTCACAGATACGCAGTATTTT. It translates to CASSQDREGALTDTQYF.

The rearrangement uses TRBV29-1 and TRBJ1-4; TRBD1 might be the D (6 bases). Per the germline V gene, CDR1 is SQVTM and CDR2 is ANQGSEA. The germline V and J ends were trimmed by 1 base and 12 bases, with 9 bases remaining between them. The CDR3 runs to 11 residues. CDR3 bases: TGCAGCGTTGAAGCAGGGGCGGAACTGTTTTTT. Translating it yields CSVEAGAELFF.

In this sample, this clonotype turned up many times. J is TRBJ1-5 and V is TRBV27, with 9 bases aligning to TRBD1. The CDR3 is 16 amino acids. V lost 4 bases to trimming and J lost 5 bases; unmatched junction nucleotides: 9. In germline, CDR1 is MNHEY, CDR2 SMNVEV (reference sequence). The CDR3 reads CASSSIPGQGHQPQHF. DNA of the CDR3: TGTGCCAGCAGTTCTATACCGGGACAGGGTCATCAGCCCCAGCATTTT.

This rearrangement joins TRBV20-1 to TRBJ2-5; D gene uncertain. Trimming removed 5 bases at V and 5 bases at J, with 12 bases between. The CDR3 runs to 12 residues. Germline lookup yields CDR1 DFQATT and CDR2 SNEGSKA (reference sequence). The DNA for the CDR3 is TGCAGTGCTGCCCTGGACCGGGAGACCCAGTACTTC. It yields the protein CSAALDRETQYF.

This clonotype has a handful of counts. The V gene is TRBV7-2, the J gene TRBJ2-3; 13 bases match TRBD2. This CDR3 spans 15 amino acids. The ends lost 5 bases at V and 4 bases at J; junction bases unmatched: 3. The germline CDR1 and CDR2 sequences are SGHTA and FQGNSA. The CDR3 loop reads CASSPGTSGADTQYF. Here the CDR3 DNA reads TGTGCCAGCAGCCCAGGGACTAGCGGGGCAGATACGCAGTATTTT.

The chain joins TRBV3-1 to TRBJ2-4, with 7 bases aligning to TRBD2. Germline V gives CDR1 LGHDT, CDR2 YNNKEL (reference sequence). V shed 1 base and J 0 bases; nucleotides not matched to a gene: 6. This CDR3 is built from 17 residues. The CDR3 reads CASSQAPSGLAKNIQYF. DNA of the CDR3: TGTGCCAGCAGCCAAGCCCCTAGCGGACTAGCCAAAAACATTCAGTACTTC.

Comment on this clonotype: This may be a read error: a much more frequent sequence differs by one nucleotide. The rearrangement uses TRBV20-1 and TRBJ1-1, with D perhaps matching TRBD1 (5 bases). The CDR3 is 16 amino acids. Germline V gene lookup returns CDR1 DFQATT and CDR2 SNEGSKA (reference sequence). The CDR3 DNA sequence: TGCTGTGCTAGAGATCTGGGGGACGGAGGCGACACTGAAGCTTTCTTT. It codes for CCARDLGDGGDTEAFF.

This chain connects TRBV6-1 to TRBJ2-7, with D possibly matching TRBD1 (5 bases). The CDR3 runs 13 residues. V lost 6 bases to trimming and J lost 4 bases, with 13 bases between them. CDR1 and CDR2 from the germline V gene are MNHNS and SASEGT. CDR3 protein: CASRQGRTYEQYF. The CDR3 DNA follows: TGTGCCAGCAGACAAGGACGGACATACGAGCAGTACTTC.

The genes are TRBV6-6 and TRBJ1-5; D unclear. V lost 6 bases to trimming and J lost 5 bases, with 8 bases between them. Germline CDR1 is MNHNY and CDR2 is SVGAGI (reference sequence). The CDR3 is 12 residues long. The CDR3 sequence is CASSRPDQPQHF. CDR3 DNA: TGTGCCAGCAGCCGGCCAGATCAGCCCCAGCATTTT.

This clonotype was picked up many times. The J gene is TRBJ1-4, the V gene TRBV20-1; 7 nucleotides align to TRBD1. J was trimmed by 7 bases and V by 6 bases; bases with no gene match: 8. CDR3 size: 13 residues. The germline V gene encodes CDR1 DFQATT and CDR2 SNEGSKA (reference sequence). The CDR3 DNA sequence: TGCAGTGCAATAGGCGACAGGGTTGAAAAACTGTTTTTT. Translation gives CSAIGDRVEKLFF.

The J gene is TRBJ2-1, the V gene TRBV30; tentative D call: TRBD1 (5 bases). Trimming removed 1 base at V and 4 bases at J, with 23 bases between. Germline CDR1 GTSNPN, CDR2 SVGIG (reference sequence). The CDR3 runs 18 residues. CDR3 sequence reads: CAWSAPPRVRRLYNEQFF. As DNA, the CDR3 is TGTGCCTGGAGTGCCCCCCCCAGGGTCCGGAGACTGTACAATGAGCAGTTCTTC.

This clonotype was counted a few times. The junction shows a germline mismatch at one end, possibly a read error. The gene calls are TRBV5-1 and TRBJ1-1, with no clear D. CDR1 and CDR2 (germline): SGHRS, YFSETQ. This CDR3 has 15 residues. DNA for the CDR3: TGCGCCAGCAGCCAACTCGGGCCCAGGAACGCTGAAGCTTTCTTT. Translation gives CASSQLGPRNAEAFF.

The J gene is TRBJ1-2, the V gene TRBV20-1; D might be TRBD1 (6 bases). The germline V and J ends were trimmed by 4 bases and 5 bases, with 11 bases remaining between them. Germline loops: CDR1 DFQATT, CDR2 SNEGSKA (reference sequence). CDR3 length equals 12 residues. The CDR3 loop reads CSANTGKYGYTF. The CDR3 region has the DNA TGCAGTGCTAACACAGGGAAATATGGCTACACCTTC.

This clonotype was observed a few times. This chain joins TRBV12-3 or TRBV12-4 and TRBJ1-5, with a tentative D call TRBD1 (5 bases). CDR3 size: 13 residues. V lost 5 bases and J 5 bases, leaving 10 bases between the germline ends. The CDR3 sequence is CASSPGPYQPQHF. The CDR3 bases are TGTGCCAGCAGTCCAGGGCCCTATCAGCCCCAGCATTTT.

The CDR3 here is CASSQGTDYEQYF. As DNA, the CDR3 is TGTGCCAGCAGCCAAGGGACAGACTACGAGCAGTACTTC. This sequence joins TRBV3-1 and TRBJ2-7, with D maybe TRBD1 (6 bases). V lost 1 base and J lost 3, with 7 bases in between. The CDR3 has 13 residues. Germline CDR1 is LGHDT and CDR2 is YNNKEL (reference sequence).